This is a list of T cell receptor beta chains from one sample in a study of CD8+ T cells in alopecia areata. Assay used: immunoSEQ multiplex PCR; TCRdb lists only in-frame clones, some missing. The sample lists about 150,000 clones; roughly 48% were seen once. Material for sequencing was CD4+ T cells sorted from blood. The receptors were sampled from a human donor with alopecia areata. The CDR3 runs from the conserved cysteine through the conserved F or W. Fields, in order: CDR3 protein, CDR3 DNA, clone size, D gene, J gene, V gene. D genes are given only for firm matches. The size of a clone is reported for some rows only, either as once, few or many, or as a class for expanded clones.

cdr3_aa: CASSTNGVNNEQFF
cdr3_nt: TGTGCCAGCAGTACAAACGGTGTGAACAATGAGCAGTTCTTC
clone_size: once
d_call: .
j_call: TRBJ2-1
v_call: TRBV7-3

cdr3_aa: CASSPLGGSGANVLTF
cdr3_nt: TGCGCCAGCAGCCCACTTGGGGGGTCTGGGGCCAACGTCCTGACTTTC
clone_size: .
d_call: .
j_call: TRBJ2-6
v_call: TRBV5-1

cdr3_aa: CASSTRGYQETQYF
cdr3_nt: TGTGCCAGCAGTACCAGGGGGTACCAAGAGACCCAGTACTTC
clone_size: few
d_call: TRBD1
j_call: TRBJ2-5
v_call: TRBV28

cdr3_aa: CASSWGQGNTGELFF
cdr3_nt: TGTGCCAGCAGCTGGGGACAGGGGAACACCGGGGAGCTGTTTTTT
clone_size: .
d_call: TRBD1
j_call: TRBJ2-2
v_call: TRBV7-9

cdr3_aa: CSVLTGGGGYTF
cdr3_nt: TGCAGCGTCCTGACAGGCGGCGGTGGCTACACCTTC
clone_size: .
d_call: .
j_call: TRBJ1-2
v_call: TRBV29-1

cdr3_aa: CASSPPGTDTQYF
cdr3_nt: TGTGCCAGCTCACCACCTGGGACAGATACGCAGTATTTT
clone_size: .
d_call: .
j_call: TRBJ2-3
v_call: TRBV18

cdr3_aa: CASSQVRSGTSTDTQYF
cdr3_nt: TGTGCCAGCAGCCAAGTTCGAAGCGGGACTAGCACAGATACGCAGTATTTT
clone_size: .
d_call: TRBD2
j_call: TRBJ2-3
v_call: TRBV4-2

cdr3_aa: CAWKGDDEQFF
cdr3_nt: TGTGCCTGGAAGGGGGATGATGAGCAGTTCTTC
clone_size: .
d_call: .
j_call: TRBJ2-1
v_call: TRBV30

cdr3_aa: CASREGGDTQYF
cdr3_nt: TGTGCCAGCAGAGAAGGGGGAGATACGCAGTATTTT
clone_size: .
d_call: .
j_call: TRBJ2-3
v_call: TRBV27

cdr3_aa: CASSQDEGQPQHF
cdr3_nt: TGCGCCAGCAGTCAAGACGAAGGCCAGCCCCAGCATTTT
clone_size: few
d_call: .
j_call: TRBJ1-5
v_call: TRBV23-1

cdr3_aa: CASNRQRNTGELFF
cdr3_nt: TGTGCCAGCAATAGACAGCGAAACACCGGGGAGCTGTTTTTT
clone_size: few
d_call: .
j_call: TRBJ2-2
v_call: TRBV2

cdr3_aa: CSGSQGGYEQYF
cdr3_nt: TGCAGCGGTTCCCAGGGGGGCTACGAGCAGTACTTC
clone_size: .
d_call: .
j_call: TRBJ2-7
v_call: TRBV29-1

cdr3_aa: CASSDLGPYEQYF
cdr3_nt: TGTGCCAGCAGCGATCTGGGTCCCTACGAGCAGTACTTC
clone_size: .
d_call: .
j_call: TRBJ2-7
v_call: TRBV7-9

cdr3_aa: CSVEVSVNQPQHF
cdr3_nt: TGCAGCGTTGAGGTTTCGGTTAATCAGCCCCAGCATTTT
clone_size: .
d_call: .
j_call: TRBJ1-5
v_call: TRBV29-1

cdr3_aa: CSVRPRGGAGTGELFF
cdr3_nt: TGCAGCGTCCGACCCCGAGGGGGCGCGGGAACCGGGGAGCTGTTTTTT
clone_size: .
d_call: .
j_call: TRBJ2-2
v_call: TRBV29-1

cdr3_aa: CASSVTGYQETQYF
cdr3_nt: TGCGCCAGCAGCGTGACAGGGTACCAAGAGACCCAGTACTTC
clone_size: .
d_call: TRBD1
j_call: TRBJ2-5
v_call: TRBV5-1

cdr3_aa: CASSAGQGYYEQYF
cdr3_nt: TGCGCCAGCAGTGCGGGACAGGGATACTACGAGCAGTACTTC
clone_size: .
d_call: TRBD1
j_call: TRBJ2-7
v_call: TRBV5-1

cdr3_aa: CASSLETGSTEAFF
cdr3_nt: TGTGCCAGCAGTTTGGAGACAGGGTCCACTGAAGCTTTCTTT
clone_size: .
d_call: TRBD1
j_call: TRBJ1-1
v_call: TRBV28

cdr3_aa: CSARTGVNTEAFF
cdr3_nt: TGCAGCGCCAGAACGGGGGTGAACACTGAAGCTTTCTTT
clone_size: .
d_call: .
j_call: TRBJ1-1
v_call: TRBV29-1

cdr3_aa: CASSPRGEAKNIQYF
cdr3_nt: TGTGCCAGCAGCCCGCGCGGAGAAGCCAAAAACATTCAGTACTTC
clone_size: few
d_call: .
j_call: TRBJ2-4
v_call: TRBV5-4

cdr3_aa: CASSPGAEQFF
cdr3_nt: TGTGCCAGCAGCCCCGGGGCGGAGCAGTTCTTC
clone_size: once
d_call: .
j_call: TRBJ2-1
v_call: TRBV6-6

cdr3_aa: CASSTGGLAGGGRETQYF
cdr3_nt: TGTGCCAGCAGCACCGGGGGACTAGCGGGAGGGGGAAGAGAGACCCAGTACTTC
clone_size: .
d_call: TRBD2
j_call: TRBJ2-5
v_call: TRBV7-2

cdr3_aa: CASSLPRGLSGYTF
cdr3_nt: TGTGCCAGCAGCTTGCCCAGGGGGCTGTCTGGCTACACCTTC
clone_size: .
d_call: TRBD1
j_call: TRBJ1-2
v_call: TRBV5-4

cdr3_aa: CASSQGQGNMNTEAFF
cdr3_nt: TGCGCCAGCAGTCAAGGTCAGGGTAATATGAACACTGAAGCTTTCTTT
clone_size: few
d_call: .
j_call: TRBJ1-1
v_call: TRBV23-1

cdr3_aa: CASSRGTGNAKNIQYF
cdr3_nt: TGTGCCAGCAGCCGGGGGACAGGGAACGCTAAAAACATTCAGTACTTC
clone_size: .
d_call: TRBD1
j_call: TRBJ2-4
v_call: TRBV11-2

cdr3_aa: CASSLDRYNEQFF
cdr3_nt: TGCGCCAGCAGCTTGGACAGATACAATGAGCAGTTCTTC
clone_size: few
d_call: .
j_call: TRBJ2-1
v_call: TRBV5-1

cdr3_aa: CSVEDLALGGNEQFF
cdr3_nt: TGCAGCGTTGAAGATTTGGCCTTAGGGGGGAATGAGCAGTTCTTC
clone_size: .
d_call: .
j_call: TRBJ2-1
v_call: TRBV29-1

cdr3_aa: CASSLVSSYEQYF
cdr3_nt: TGCGCCAGCAGCTTGGTTTCCTCCTACGAGCAGTACTTC
clone_size: .
d_call: .
j_call: TRBJ2-7
v_call: TRBV5-1

cdr3_aa: CASSRGTSGQETQYF
cdr3_nt: TGCGCCAGCAGCCGAGGGACTAGCGGACAAGAGACCCAGTACTTC
clone_size: .
d_call: TRBD2
j_call: TRBJ2-5
v_call: TRBV4-1

cdr3_aa: CSVGRTDYEQYF
cdr3_nt: TGCAGCGTTGGACGGACTGACTACGAGCAGTACTTC
clone_size: few
d_call: .
j_call: TRBJ2-7
v_call: TRBV29-1

cdr3_aa: CASSFKVLAGEGEQFF
cdr3_nt: TGTGCCAGCAGCTTTAAGGTACTAGCGGGAGAAGGTGAGCAGTTCTTC
clone_size: few
d_call: TRBD2
j_call: TRBJ2-1
v_call: TRBV7-9

cdr3_aa: CASRFPANTEAFF
cdr3_nt: TGCGCCAGCCGCTTTCCGGCGAACACTGAAGCTTTCTTT
clone_size: few
d_call: .
j_call: TRBJ1-1
v_call: TRBV5-1

cdr3_aa: CASLGQLNTGELFF
cdr3_nt: TGTGCCAGCCTAGGACAGCTGAACACCGGGGAGCTGTTTTTT
clone_size: few
d_call: .
j_call: TRBJ2-2
v_call: TRBV28

cdr3_aa: CSVRGKTGQGPDTQYF
cdr3_nt: TGCAGCGTTCGGGGAAAGACCGGACAGGGGCCAGATACGCAGTATTTT
clone_size: few
d_call: TRBD1
j_call: TRBJ2-3
v_call: TRBV29-1

cdr3_aa: CASSLIGDRGYTF
cdr3_nt: TGTGCCAGCAGTTTAATTGGTGACAGGGGCTACACCTTC
clone_size: .
d_call: .
j_call: TRBJ1-2
v_call: TRBV6-6

cdr3_aa: CASSAQGSDTQYF
cdr3_nt: TGTGCCAGCAGTGCCCAGGGTTCAGATACGCAGTATTTT
clone_size: .
d_call: .
j_call: TRBJ2-3
v_call: TRBV27

cdr3_aa: CASRSSYNEQFF
cdr3_nt: TGCGCCAGCAGATCCTCCTACAATGAGCAGTTCTTC
clone_size: .
d_call: .
j_call: TRBJ2-1
v_call: TRBV5-1

cdr3_aa: CAWNQAFF
cdr3_nt: TGTGCCTGGAATCAAGCTTTCTTT
clone_size: .
d_call: .
j_call: TRBJ1-1
v_call: TRBV30

cdr3_aa: CASSLGGGSPDEQYF
cdr3_nt: TGCGCCAGCAGCTTGGGGGGCGGCTCGCCGGACGAGCAGTACTTC
clone_size: .
d_call: .
j_call: TRBJ2-7
v_call: TRBV5-1